The 3 T cell receptor beta chains reported below all come from one sample, sequenced in a study of T cells in Graves' hyperthyroidism and ophthalmopathy. TCR beta CDR3 regions were amplified from RNA. Researchers ran a first-round RT-PCR on the TCR CDR3 using the HTBI primer set. TCRdb reprocessed the multiplex PCR reads with MiXCR, giving one entry per CDR3 protein. The sample yields approximately 380,000 distinct CDR3 sequences, 11% to 15% seen once. The sequencing input was blood. These receptors came from a man aged 50 or older with Graves' ophthalmopathy.

This clonotype occurred many times. The V and J genes are TRBV30 and TRBJ2-3, with TRBD1 matching 9 bases. The junction had 0 bases not matched to a gene; V was cut back by 1 base and J by 4 bases. This CDR3 region has 13 residues. In germline, CDR1 is GTSNPN, CDR2 SVGIG (reference sequence). The DNA for the CDR3 is TGTGCCTGGAGTGGACAGGGGGCAGATACGCAGTATTTT. Its protein product is CAWSGQGADTQYF. Full variable domain (remainder filled in from reference TRBV30 and TRBJ2-3): SQTIHQWPATLVQPVGSPLSLECTVEGTSNPNLYWYRQAAGRGLQLLFYSVGIGQISSEVPQNLSASRPQDRQFILSSKKLLLSDSGFYLCAWSGQGADTQYFGPGTRLTVL.

This sequence joins TRBV29-1 and TRBJ1-2; D perhaps matches TRBD1 (6 bases). Trimming left V 7 bases short and J 8 bases short, with 17 bases between. Per germline, CDR1 SQVTM and CDR2 ANQGSEA. The CDR3 has 12 amino acids. CDR3 residues: CSANRALGGYTF. In nucleotides, the CDR3 is TGCAGCGCTAACAGGGCATTAGGCGGCTACACCTTC.

This clonotype was observed many times. The chain couples TRBV5-1 to TRBJ1-2; TRBD1 matches 9 bases. With 3 bases clipped from V and 3 bases from J, the junction kept 3 bases outside the gene matches. The V gene's germline CDR1 is SGHRS and CDR2 YFSETQ. The length of the CDR3 is 14 residues. CDR3 DNA sequence: TGCGCCAGCAGCTGGGGGGACAGGGACTATGGCTACACCTTC. Translating it yields CASSWGDRDYGYTF. Filled out from reference TRBV5-1 and TRBJ1-2, the complete variable domain reads KAGVTQTPRYLIKTRGQQVTLSCSPISGHRSVSWYQQTPGQGLQFLFEYFSETQRNKGNFPGRFSGRQFSNSRSEMNVSTLELGDSALYLCASSWGDRDYGYTFGSGTRLTVV.